A single sample is the source of the 29 T cell receptor beta chains below, sequenced in a study of Ad26.COV2.S vaccination and SARS-CoV-2 variants. Treatment noted: around 19 received Ad26.COV2.S at low or high dose, single or two shots; about five received placebo; per-sample allocation not given. Sample collection was performed on day 63 after the first vaccine or placebo injection. Libraries were prepared by immunoSEQ multiplex PCR; TCRdb keeps only in-frame clonotypes and omits some of them. Here the sample spans 350,000 to 500,000 clones, roughly 91% being singletons. The specimen comprised peripheral blood, sampled in a trial of Ad26.COV2.S vaccine versus placebo. These receptor sequences come from a person aged 18 to 65 who received the Ad26.COV2.S COVID-19 vaccine or a placebo.

The genes are TRBV27 and TRBJ2-5, with TRBD1 matching over 9 bases. The V and J ends lost 3 bases and 3 bases, in that order; junction bases with no gene match: 14. In germline, CDR1 is MNHEY, CDR2 SMNVEV (reference sequence). The CDR3 is made up of 18 amino acids. The CDR3 here is CASSFLWAPGTGKETQYF. CDR3 sequence (DNA): TGTGCCAGCAGTTTTCTATGGGCCCCCGGGACAGGGAAAGAGACCCAGTACTTC.

The rearrangement joins TRBV5-1 to TRBJ2-1, with 11 bases fitting TRBD2. V lost 4 bases and J lost 7; bases outside the gene matches: 10. The germline V gene encodes CDR1 SGHRS and CDR2 YFSETQ. There are 16 residues in the CDR3. The CDR3, as DNA: TGCGCCAGCAGCACAATAGCGGGAGGGCTCGGGAATGAGCAGTTCTTC. Encoded protein: CASSTIAGGLGNEQFF.

The chain couples TRBV7-8 to TRBJ1-3; 9 bases fit TRBD1. The CDR3 covers 15 residues. The V gene end was trimmed by 5 bases and the J gene end by 4 bases; junction bases not matched to a gene: 6. Germline CDR1 is SGHVS and CDR2 is FQNEAQ. The DNA of the CDR3 is TGTGCCAGCAGCGTCGGGACAGGGTGGGGAAACACCATATATTTT. Translation gives CASSVGTGWGNTIYF.

The sample holds one count of this clone. The rearrangement joins TRBV7-9 to TRBJ2-2, with D possibly TRBD2 on 6 matching bases. Trimming left V 7 bases short and J 5 bases short, with 14 bases between. The germline V gene encodes CDR1 SEHNR and CDR2 FQNEAQ (reference sequence). The CDR3 runs to 14 residues. The CDR3 here is CASILSGRTGELFF. The CDR3 DNA is TGTGCCAGCATCCTCTCAGGGAGGACCGGGGAGCTGTTTTTT.

The gene calls are TRBV7-2 and TRBJ2-1; D tentatively fits TRBD1 or TRBD2 (6 bases each). This CDR3 has 14 residues. CDR1 is SGHTA and CDR2 is FQGNSA in the germline V gene. Trimming took off 6 bases at V and 0 bases at J, with 9 bases between the two ends. This CDR3 is CASRGGSSYNEQFF. The CDR3 DNA follows: TGTGCCAGCAGGGGGGGCTCCTCCTACAATGAGCAGTTCTTC.

This chain joins TRBV9 and TRBJ2-7; TRBD2 matches 9 bases. The CDR3 is 16 residues long. CDR1 is SGDLS and CDR2 is YYNGEE in the germline V gene. The V segment lost 0 bases and the J segment 1 base; nucleotides outside the gene matches: 5. CDR3 sequence: CASSVGVREGSYEQYF. The CDR3 DNA reads TGTGCCAGCAGCGTAGGTGTGCGGGAGGGGTCCTACGAGCAGTACTTC.

This rearrangement joins TRBV27 to TRBJ2-7, with 8 bases lining up with TRBD2. This CDR3 is 15 amino acids long. Losses at the gene ends were 5 bases for V and 2 bases for J; bases not matched to a gene: 8. Germline V gives CDR1 MNHEY, CDR2 SMNVEV (reference sequence). CDR3 sequence reads: CASSTRLARTYEQYF. The CDR3 nucleotides read TGTGCCAGCAGTACACGACTAGCGAGGACCTACGAGCAGTACTTC.

The chain joins TRBV2 to TRBJ2-2, with D possibly being TRBD1 (5 bases). The CDR3 consists of 11 residues. The V end lost 7 bases, the J end lost 5 bases, and 5 bases lay between the germline ends. Germline values: CDR1 SNHLY, CDR2 FYNNEI. The CDR3 DNA follows: TGTGCCAGCAAGGGGACCGGGGAGCTGTTTTTT. Translation gives CASKGTGELFF.

The chain couples TRBV19 to TRBJ2-2; TRBD2 is a possible D gene (6 bases). CDR1 is LNHDA and CDR2 is SQIVND in the germline V gene (reference sequence). Deletions cut 6 bases from V and 6 bases from J, with 14 bases between. The CDR3 sequence is 14 residues long. The CDR3 region has the DNA TGTGCCAGTAGCACGGGAGTCCAGGCCGGGGAGCTGTTTTTT. It translates to CASSTGVQAGELFF.

J is TRBJ1-2 and V is TRBV19; 7 bases are shared with TRBD1. The germline V gene encodes CDR1 LNHDA and CDR2 SQIVND (reference sequence). The length of the CDR3 is 15 residues. V was clipped by 4 bases and J by 8 bases; unmatched bases: 13. The CDR3 DNA follows: TGTGCCAGTAGTACGCAGGGGGAGTTTTTCGGAGGCTACACCTTC. Protein sequence: CASSTQGEFFGGYTF.

The rearrangement joins TRBV4-3 to TRBJ1-4, with 7 bases fitting TRBD1. Trimming removed 0 bases from V and 5 bases from J; junction bases left unmatched: 12. Looked up from germline, CDR1 is LGHNA and CDR2 is YSLEER. The length of the CDR3 is 18 residues. CDR3: CASSQDRGGPLLNEKLFF. The CDR3 nucleotides read TGCGCCAGCAGCCAAGATCGAGGGGGCCCATTATTAAATGAAAAACTGTTTTTT.

The rearrangement joins TRBV7-9 to TRBJ2-4; TRBD1 matches 8 bases. Germline V CDR1 and CDR2: SEHNR, FQNEAQ (reference sequence). The CDR3 totals 18 residues. V was clipped by 2 bases and J by 3 bases; unmatched bases: 12. The CDR3 spells CASSLTGGRPPFKNIQYF. CDR3 in DNA: TGTGCCAGCAGCTTAACAGGGGGACGACCCCCTTTCAAAAACATTCAGTACTTC. Based on the CDR3 plus reference TRBV7-9 and TRBJ2-4, the full variable domain is DTGVSQNPRHKITKRGQNVTFRCDPISEHNRLYWYRQTLGQGPEFLTYFQNEAQLEKSRLLSDRFSAERPKGSFSTLEIQRTEQGDSAMYLCASSLTGGRPPFKNIQYFGAGTRLSVL.

The rearrangement links TRBV5-1 to TRBJ1-2; D possibly corresponds to TRBD1 (6 bases). This CDR3 comprises 14 residues. The germline CDR1 and CDR2 sequences are SGHRS and YFSETQ. Trimming took 6 bases from V and 3 from J, leaving 15 bases between them. CDR3 nucleotide sequence: TGCGCCAGCAAAAGGGTCCCAGGGGACTATGGCTACACCTTC. Translating gives CASKRVPGDYGYTF.

The V and J genes are TRBV28 and TRBJ2-5, with D unclear. This CDR3 has 15 amino acids. The V end was cut by 1 base, the J end by 1 base, with 10 bases between. Germline V gene data show CDR1 as MDHEN and CDR2 as SYDVKM. The CDR3 bases are TGTGCCAGCAGTTTATATGTGGGGATCCAAGAGACCCAGTACTTC. Translating it yields CASSLYVGIQETQYF.

The genes are TRBV7-6 and TRBJ1-6, with a tentative D call TRBD1 (6 bases). Germline loops: CDR1 SGHVS, CDR2 FNYEAQ. The CDR3 loop spans 19 amino acids. Trimming removed 4 bases from V and 0 bases from J, with 19 bases in between. The CDR3 region is CASSSLARGRRSYNSPLHF. The CDR3 nucleotides are TGTGCCAGCAGCTCTCTCGCCAGGGGAAGACGCTCCTATAATTCACCCCTCCACTTT. Together with reference TRBV7-6 and TRBJ1-6, the CDR3 gives the full variable domain: GAGVSQSPRYKVTKRGQDVALRCDPISGHVSLYWYRQALGQGPEFLTYFNYEAQQDKSGLPNDRFSAERPEGSISTLTIQRTEQRDSAMYRCASSSLARGRRSYNSPLHFGNGTRLTVT.

This sequence joins TRBV9 and TRBJ1-5, with TRBD1 identical over 10 bases. Germline values: CDR1 SGDLS, CDR2 YYNGEE. V was pared by 3 bases and J by 1 base, with 4 bases of the junction left unmatched. CDR3 size: 16 residues. The CDR3 protein is CASSAGTGVSNQPQHF. In nucleotides, the CDR3 is TGTGCCAGCAGCGCCGGGACAGGGGTCAGCAATCAGCCCCAGCATTTT. Complete variable domain (other parts from reference TRBV9 and TRBJ1-5): DSGVTQTPKHLITATGQRVTLRCSPRSGDLSVYWYQQSLDQGLQFLIQYYNGEERAKGNILERFSAQQFPDLHSELNLSSLELGDSALYFCASSAGTGVSNQPQHFGDGTRLSIL.

The V and J genes are TRBV12-3 or TRBV12-4 and TRBJ2-1; D unresolved. The V gene lost 6 bases and the J gene lost 8 bases, with 11 bases spanning the gap. This CDR3 spans 12 amino acids. The CDR3: CASSLRYHEQFF. Here the CDR3 DNA reads TGTGCCAGCAGCCTTCGGTACCATGAGCAGTTCTTC.

The chain uses TRBV28 and TRBJ2-7; possibly TRBD1 for D (6 bases). This CDR3 spans 14 amino acids. The V gene's germline CDR1 is MDHEN and CDR2 SYDVKM. V lost 8 bases to trimming and J lost 2 bases, with 16 bases between them. DNA for the CDR3: TGTGCCAGCTGGGCGACAGGAGGCCCCTACGAGCAGTACTTC. Translating it yields CASWATGGPYEQYF.

This sequence joins TRBV12-3 or TRBV12-4 and TRBJ2-1, with D uncertain. V was pared by 6 bases and J by 8 bases, with 11 bases between. The CDR3 sequence is 12 residues long. CDR3 sequence reads: CASSLNSDEQFF. As DNA, the CDR3 is TGTGCCAGCAGCCTAAACTCGGATGAGCAGTTCTTC.

The chain recombines TRBV27 with TRBJ2-7; D is perhaps TRBD1 (6 bases). Trimming removed 5 bases at V and 6 bases at J, with 8 bases between. The CDR3 has 11 amino acids. CDR1 and CDR2 from the germline V gene are MNHEY and SMNVEV (reference sequence). This CDR3 reads CASSQGGEQYF. The CDR3 region has the DNA TGTGCCAGCAGTCAAGGGGGCGAGCAGTACTTC.

This chain uses TRBV14 with TRBJ2-3, with D tentatively TRBD1 (5 bases). CDR1 is SGHDN and CDR2 is FVKESK in the germline V gene. Trimming shortened V by 1 base and J by 1 base, and 9 bases separated the two germline ends. This CDR3 contains 15 residues. The CDR3 is CASSQGQPRTDTQYF. The CDR3 DNA reads as TGTGCCAGCAGCCAAGGACAGCCCCGCACAGATACGCAGTATTTT.

The CDR3 bases are TGTGCCAGCGGACTTGGACAGTTAGATACGCAGTATTTT. It specifies CASGLGQLDTQYF. V is TRBV7-9 and J is TRBJ2-3; possible D gene TRBD1, 6 bases. Germline V gene lookup returns CDR1 SEHNR and CDR2 FQNEAQ (reference sequence). The CDR3 is made up of 13 amino acids. Trimming left V 8 bases short and J 5 bases short, with 14 bases between.

The V gene is TRBV19, the J gene TRBJ2-4; D gene ambiguous. Per the germline V gene, CDR1 is LNHDA and CDR2 is SQIVND (reference sequence). The CDR3 is made up of 15 amino acids. Trimming cost V 3 bases and J 0 bases, with 9 bases left between them. In DNA form, the CDR3 reads TGTGCCAGTAGTATGGTTGATCTAGCCAAAAACATTCAGTACTTC. Protein sequence: CASSMVDLAKNIQYF.

This clone has only one observation. The chain is built from TRBV3-1 (or the pseudogene TRBV3-2) and TRBJ1-6, with D unresolved. The germline CDR1 and CDR2 sequences are LGHDT and YNNKEL (reference sequence). The CDR3 totals 15 residues. The V gene lost 4 bases and the J gene lost 5 bases, with 12 bases spanning the gap. This chain's CDR3 is CASSPLGGNNSPLHF. CDR3 DNA sequence: TGTGCCAGCAGCCCCCTTGGAGGGAATAATTCACCCCTCCACTTT.

This chain joins TRBV12-3 or TRBV12-4 and TRBJ2-7; perhaps TRBD2 as D (5 bases). Trimming took off 5 bases at V and 9 bases at J, with 11 bases between the two ends. This CDR3 is 11 amino acids long. CDR3 protein: CASSEAAGQYF. The DNA for the CDR3 is TGTGCCAGCAGTGAAGCGGCAGGGCAGTACTTC.

This clone was counted a few times. J is TRBJ1-1 and V is TRBV28; D not certain. Trimming left V 3 bases short and J 1 base short, with 6 bases between. The CDR3 has 13 amino acids. Germline CDR1 is MDHEN and CDR2 is SYDVKM. CDR3 amino acids: CASSFGWNTEAFF. Written as DNA, the CDR3 is TGTGCCAGCAGTTTCGGGTGGAACACTGAAGCTTTCTTT.

This chain uses TRBV6-5 with TRBJ1-2; D might be TRBD1 (5 bases). V lost 5 bases and J 7 bases, leaving 17 bases between the germline ends. Germline V lookup: CDR1 MNHEY, CDR2 SVGAGI. This CDR3 spans 14 amino acids. CDR3 loop: CASSTTGAGFGYTF. CDR3 DNA sequence: TGTGCCAGCAGTACCACAGGAGCCGGTTTTGGCTACACCTTC.

The chain links TRBV7-9 to TRBJ2-7, with TRBD1 matching 10 bases. Germline CDR1 is SEHNR and CDR2 is FQNEAQ (reference sequence). V was clipped by 0 bases and J by 2 bases; unmatched bases: 7. This CDR3 has 17 residues. CDR3 protein: CASSLALGQGRTYEQYF. The DNA of the CDR3 is TGTGCCAGCAGCTTAGCGTTGGGACAGGGGCGTACCTACGAGCAGTACTTC.

The CDR3: CASSPGGLAGAPQTQYF. CDR3 bases: TGTGCCAGCAGCCCGGGGGGACTAGCGGGAGCCCCCCAGACCCAGTACTTC. This chain links TRBV7-9 with TRBJ2-5; 14 bases are shared with TRBD2. Germline V CDR1 and CDR2: SEHNR, FQNEAQ (reference sequence). V shed 5 bases and J 6 bases; nucleotides not matched to a gene: 11. The CDR3 loop spans 17 amino acids.